One and the same sample provided the 26 T cell receptor beta chains below, sequenced in a study of OX40 agonist ivuxolimab in advanced cancers. Data came from immunoSEQ multiplex PCR; TCRdb stores just in-frame clones and leaves some out. The table has over 55,000 clones, around 84% seen once. Sequences were derived from CD4+ or CD8+ T cells sorted from blood, sampled in a trial of the OX40 agonist ivuxolimab. The receptors here all came from an adult with an advanced solid tumor such as melanoma, head and neck, liver or kidney cancer.

This chain connects TRBV5-1 to TRBJ1-4; weak D call: TRBD1 (5 bases). Deletions cut 4 bases from V and 8 bases from J, with 15 bases between. The V gene's germline CDR1 is SGHRS and CDR2 YFSETQ. The CDR3 sequence is 14 residues long. The CDR3 loop is CASSPQVAGEKLFF. The CDR3 nucleotides read TGCGCCAGCAGCCCACAGGTGGCGGGGGAAAAACTGTTTTTT.

The V gene is TRBV5-4, the J gene TRBJ2-1; TRBD2 is a possible D gene (6 bases). Germline V gives CDR1 SGHNT, CDR2 YYREEE (reference sequence). CDR3 length: 16 amino acids. V lost 4 bases, J lost 5 bases, and 19 bases lay in between. CDR3 sequence reads: CASSPYGGEKNNEQFF. CDR3 nucleotides: TGTGCCAGCAGCCCCTACGGGGGAGAAAAAAACAATGAGCAGTTCTTC. Looking up the rest from reference TRBV5-4 and TRBJ2-1 gives the full variable domain: ETGVTQSPTHLIKTRGQQVTLRCSSQSGHNTVSWYQQALGQGPQFIFQYYREEENGRGNFPPRFSGLQFPNYSSELNVNALELDDSALYLCASSPYGGEKNNEQFFGPGTRLTVL.

The chain carries TRBV19 and TRBJ2-5; maybe TRBD1 (5 bases). CDR1 is LNHDA and CDR2 is SQIVND in the germline V gene (reference sequence). The CDR3 has 15 residues. Trimming cost V 9 bases and J 1 base, with 18 bases left between them. CDR3 loop: CASSYMDTPQETQYF. The CDR3, as DNA: TGTGCCAGCTCGTATATGGACACCCCCCAAGAGACCCAGTACTTC.

The V and J genes are TRBV19 and TRBJ2-6; 7 bases are shared with TRBD1. The CDR3 is 19 amino acids. Trimming took 8 bases from V and 2 from J; bases not matched to a gene: 18. The germline V gene encodes CDR1 LNHDA and CDR2 SQIVND (reference sequence). This CDR3 is CASLTPRGRVSTGANVLTF. DNA of the CDR3: TGTGCCAGTCTAACCCCGAGGGGGCGGGTGAGCACTGGGGCCAACGTCCTGACTTTC.

CDR3 region: CASSYDRGSYEQYF. The CDR3 DNA reads as TGTGCCAGCAGCTACGACAGGGGCTCCTACGAGCAGTACTTC. The genes are TRBV7-2 and TRBJ2-7; 8 nucleotides agree with TRBD1. The CDR3 runs to 14 residues. Trimming at V came to 4 bases and at J to 0 bases, leaving 2 bases not matched to a gene. The germline V gene encodes CDR1 SGHTA and CDR2 FQGNSA.

This clone has more than one count but fewer than ten. The V and J genes are TRBV9 and TRBJ2-1; 7 nucleotides match TRBD2. This CDR3 comprises 19 residues. V shed 0 bases, J shed 0 bases, and the junction held 12 bases outside the gene matches. Germline V gene data show CDR1 as SGDLS and CDR2 as YYNGEE. CDR3: CASSVGRGERDGSYNEQFF. The CDR3 nucleotides are TGTGCCAGCAGCGTAGGTCGAGGCGAGCGGGACGGCTCCTACAATGAGCAGTTCTTC.

J is TRBJ2-1 and V is TRBV15, with 9 positions matching TRBD2. V trimming: 1 base; J trimming: 7 bases; junction bases outside the gene matches: 5. The CDR3 totals 15 residues. In germline, CDR1 is LNHNV, CDR2 YYDKDF (reference sequence). The CDR3: CATSRGLAGSNEQFF. The CDR3 DNA follows: TGTGCCACCAGCAGAGGCCTAGCGGGGTCGAATGAGCAGTTCTTC. The whole variable domain, remainder taken from reference TRBV15 and TRBJ2-1, is DAMVIQNPRYQVTQFGKPVTLSCSQTLNHNVMYWYQQKSSQAPKLLFHYYDKDFNNEADTPDNFQSRRPNTSFCFLDIRSPGLGDTAMYLCATSRGLAGSNEQFFGPGTRLTVL.

The J gene is TRBJ1-5, the V gene TRBV19; TRBD1 agrees at 7 bases. Germline V CDR1 and CDR2: LNHDA, SQIVND (reference sequence). This CDR3 spans 16 amino acids. Trimming took 2 bases from V and 2 from J; bases not matched to a gene: 6. The CDR3 sequence is CASSISRQGGNQPQHF. CDR3 in DNA: TGTGCCAGTAGTATATCTCGACAGGGTGGCAATCAGCCCCAGCATTTT.

The chain has TRBV5-1 and TRBJ2-1; D is uncertain. This CDR3 has 13 amino acids. Germline V gene lookup returns CDR1 SGHRS and CDR2 YFSETQ. V dropped 7 bases and J dropped 3 bases, with 11 bases sitting between them. CDR3 loop: CASGSSNYNEQFF. The CDR3 DNA sequence: TGCGCCAGCGGATCTTCTAACTACAATGAGCAGTTCTTC.

The CDR3 is CASSSRTGGDQPQHF. CDR3 nucleotides: TGTGCCAGCAGTTCTCGGACAGGGGGCGATCAGCCCCAGCATTTT. V gene TRBV6-5 combines with J gene TRBJ1-5, with 11 bases matching TRBD1. CDR3 length equals 15 residues. V lost 4 bases to trimming and J lost 5 bases; unmatched junction nucleotides: 4. Germline CDR1 reads MNHEY; CDR2 reads SVGAGI.

The chain recombines TRBV9 with TRBJ2-1; 10 bases fit TRBD2. CDR3 length: 17 amino acids. Germline CDR1 is SGDLS and CDR2 is YYNGEE. Trimming removed 0 bases from V and 2 bases from J; junction bases left unmatched: 5. This CDR3 reads CASSVVSAGGTYNEQFF. The CDR3 DNA sequence: TGTGCCAGCAGCGTAGTCTCAGCGGGAGGGACCTACAATGAGCAGTTCTTC.

The chain is built from TRBV11-2 and TRBJ1-5, with 7 bases aligning to TRBD1. This CDR3 spans 18 amino acids. CDR1 and CDR2 (germline): SGHAT, FQNNGV. V lost 4 bases to trimming and J lost 2 bases; unmatched junction nucleotides: 14. CDR3: CASSSVTKGGIGNQPQHF. For the CDR3, the DNA is TGTGCCAGCAGCTCAGTGACTAAAGGGGGCATCGGCAATCAGCCCCAGCATTTT.

The rearrangement links TRBV7-2 to TRBJ2-6; D possibly uses TRBD1 or TRBD2 (7 bases each). There are 16 residues in the CDR3. Germline CDR1 and CDR2: SGHTA and FQGNSA. Deletions cut 3 bases from V and 2 bases from J, with 11 bases between. The CDR3 DNA sequence: TGTGCCAGCAGCTTGGGGGGGACAGCTGGGGCCAACGTCCTGACTTTC. Encoded protein: CASSLGGTAGANVLTF.

This clone was detected only once. The chain links TRBV7-9 to TRBJ1-1; tentative D call: TRBD1 (5 bases). CDR1 and CDR2 from the germline V gene are SEHNR and FQNEAQ (reference sequence). With 1 base removed from V and 0 bases from J, the gap between germline ends came to 9 bases. This CDR3 comprises 15 residues. CDR3 bases: TGTGCCAGCAGCTTAGGACAGATCATGAACACTGAAGCTTTCTTT. Residues: CASSLGQIMNTEAFF.

This clone was recorded only once. The rearrangement links TRBV11-2 to TRBJ2-7, with 8 bases lining up with TRBD2. J gave up 3 bases and V 5 bases, and 9 bases lay outside the gene matches. CDR3 size: 15 residues. Germline CDR1 is SGHAT and CDR2 is FQNNGV. CDR3 bases: TGTGCCAGCAGCGGGACGACTAGCGCTAGCTACGAGCAGTACTTC. It yields the protein CASSGTTSASYEQYF.

DNA for the CDR3: TGTGCCAGCAGCTCCATGTCCACGGTCACTGAAGCTTTCTTT. It is translated as CASSSMSTVTEAFF. The chain carries TRBV5-6 and TRBJ1-1; D is uncertain. The germline V gene encodes CDR1 SGHDT and CDR2 YYEEEE. This CDR3 contains 14 residues. The ends were cut back, 3 bases at V and 4 bases at J, with 13 bases in the middle.

The chain joins TRBV19 to TRBJ2-3, with TRBD1 matching over 7 bases. The CDR3 runs 13 residues. The trim removed 8 bases at V and 1 base at J, leaving 3 bases unmatched. CDR1 is LNHDA, CDR2 SQIVND, per germline (reference sequence). CDR3 amino acids: CASHRGGTDTQYF. In DNA, the CDR3 is TGTGCCAGTCACAGGGGAGGCACAGATACGCAGTATTTT. The variable domain in full, with the rest retrieved from reference TRBV19 and TRBJ2-3, is DGGITQSPKYLFRKEGQNVTLSCEQNLNHDAMYWYRQDPGQGLRLIYYSQIVNDFQKGDIAEGYSVSREKKESFPLTVTSAQKNPTAFYLCASHRGGTDTQYFGPGTRLTVL.

The V call is TRBV29-1, the J call TRBJ2-3; TRBD2 is a possible D gene (5 bases). Germline V gives CDR1 SQVTM, CDR2 ANQGSEA. V lost 5 bases and J lost 4, with 16 bases in between. This CDR3 spans 14 amino acids. CDR3 nucleotide sequence: TGCAGCGTTAGCGGCAGGCGGGCGGCAGATACGCAGTATTTT. Protein: CSVSGRRAADTQYF.

The chain is built from TRBV7-8 and TRBJ1-2; D remains ambiguous. Germline CDR1 reads SGHVS; CDR2 reads FQNEAQ. V lost 5 bases and J lost 4, with 11 bases in between. The CDR3 is 13 residues long. Here the CDR3 reads CASSPGRTYGYTF. The CDR3 nucleotides are TGTGCCAGCAGCCCCGGACGGACCTATGGCTACACCTTC.

The chain uses TRBV4-1 and TRBJ1-1; a weak D match, TRBD1 (6 bases). The CDR3 extends over 15 amino acids. Germline assignment: CDR1 MGHRA and CDR2 YSYEKL. Trimming pared 4 bases from V and 1 base from J, leaving 13 bases between. The CDR3 here is CASSLATGQNTEAFF. Written as DNA, the CDR3 is TGCGCCAGCAGCCTCGCTACGGGACAGAACACTGAAGCTTTCTTT.

This clone was observed once. The chain employs TRBV7-2 and TRBJ2-5, with D uncertain. Looked up from germline, CDR1 is SGHTA and CDR2 is FQGNSA. V shed 1 base and J shed 1 base, with 4 bases lying between them. The CDR3 runs to 13 residues. CDR3 residues: CASSLVGQETQYF. The CDR3 DNA reads TGTGCCAGCAGCTTAGTAGGCCAAGAGACCCAGTACTTC.

On this clone: Additional DNA sequences in this sample encode the identical CDR3. The chain's CDR3 is CASSFVYTEAFF. The CDR3 nucleotides are TGTGCCAGCAGTTTCGTCTACACTGAAGCTTTCTTT. The genes are TRBV28 and TRBJ1-1; D is unresolved. Trimming cost V 3 bases and J 3 bases, with 5 bases left between them. The CDR3 has 12 residues. Germline CDR1 reads MDHEN; CDR2 reads SYDVKM.

The rearrangement links TRBV28 to TRBJ1-1; maybe TRBD1 (6 bases). Germline V lookup: CDR1 MDHEN, CDR2 SYDVKM. CDR3 length: 15 amino acids. Trimming cost V 11 bases and J 5 bases, with 24 bases left between them. The chain's CDR3 is CAAGYKTGKGTEAFF. The CDR3 nucleotides read TGTGCCGCGGGTTATAAAACAGGGAAGGGGACTGAAGCTTTCTTT.

The chain is built from TRBV6-5 and TRBJ2-2, with D uncertain. Trimming took off 6 bases at V and 7 bases at J, with 15 bases between the two ends. The CDR3 loop spans 14 amino acids. Germline loops: CDR1 MNHEY, CDR2 SVGAGI. CDR3 region: CASRIEMRFGELFF. CDR3 in DNA: TGTGCCAGCAGGATAGAAATGAGGTTCGGGGAGCTGTTTTTT.

The V call is TRBV19, the J call TRBJ1-1; D gene unclear. V was clipped by 6 bases and J by 4 bases, with 18 bases between them. This CDR3 region has 15 residues. Germline loops: CDR1 LNHDA, CDR2 SQIVND (reference sequence). The CDR3 DNA is TGTGCCAGTAGGGCACCGCCCATTGAGGGCACTGAAGCTTTCTTT. Translated: CASRAPPIEGTEAFF.

This chain joins TRBV9 and TRBJ2-1; a possible D gene is TRBD2 (6 bases). This CDR3 region has 12 residues. Trimming pared 0 bases from V and 9 bases from J, leaving 7 bases between. Germline V lookup: CDR1 SGDLS, CDR2 YYNGEE. The CDR3 region has the DNA TGTGCCAGCAGCGTAGTGGGGGGTGAGCAGTTCTTC. Encoded protein: CASSVVGGEQFF. Filled out from reference TRBV9 and TRBJ2-1, the complete variable domain reads DSGVTQTPKHLITATGQRVTLRCSPRSGDLSVYWYQQSLDQGLQFLIQYYNGEERAKGNILERFSAQQFPDLHSELNLSSLELGDSALYFCASSVVGGEQFFGPGTRLTVL.